Listed below are T cell receptor beta chains from one sample, sequenced in a study of blood T cells in healthy people across ages. TCRdb processed the 5' RACE reads anew with MiXCR; each CDR3 protein has one entry. The data contain about a million distinct CDR3 sequences, approximately 50% of them singletons. Specimen: blood. These receptors originate from a woman aged 60 to 75 in good health. CDR3s include the opening cysteine and the closing phenylalanine or tryptophan. The D gene is left open where the match is weak. Clone size is stated in some rows and not others, as once, few, many or a class when expanded.

TRBJ2-3 | - | - | TRBV12-5 | TGTGCTAGTGGTTTGTTGGACCGCACAGATACGCAGTATTTT | CASGLLDRTDTQYF
TRBJ2-3 | - | - | TRBV29-1 | TGCAGCGTTGAACCCGGGAAGGGCACAGATACGCAGTATTTT | CSVEPGKGTDTQYF
TRBJ2-4 | - | - | TRBV12-3/TRBV12-4 | TGTGCCAGCAGTTTACGTAGGGACCAAAACATTCAGTACTTC | CASSLRRDQNIQYF
TRBJ2-3 | - | TRBD2 | TRBV4-1 | TGCGCCAGCAGCCAAACCGGGACTAGCGGGAGCACAGATACGCAGTATTTT | CASSQTGTSGSTDTQYF
TRBJ2-1 | few | - | TRBV20-1 | TGCAGTGCTCCTCGCCCAGGGAATGAGCAGTTCTTC | CSAPRPGNEQFF
TRBJ1-2 | few | TRBD1 | TRBV14 | TGTGCCAGCAGCCTAAAACCGGGACAGACGATCTATGGCTACACCTTC | CASSLKPGQTIYGYTF
TRBJ1-2 | - | - | TRBV20-1 | TGCAGTGGGCTACCCTATAACTATGGCTACACCTTC | CSGLPYNYGYTF
TRBJ2-1 | - | TRBD2 | TRBV7-9 | TGTGCCAGCAGCCCCTCCGCGGGAGGGTACAATGAGCAGTTCTTC | CASSPSAGGYNEQFF
TRBJ2-1 | - | - | TRBV11-2 | TGTGCCAGCAGGAATTCTATGGCAGACAATGAGCAGTTCTTC | CASRNSMADNEQFF
TRBJ2-1 | - | - | TRBV12-3/TRBV12-4 | TGTGCCAGCATCGAAAACTTTGAGCAGTTCTTC | CASIENFEQFF
TRBJ2-5 | - | TRBD1 | TRBV6-5 | TGTGCCAGCAGTGACTCACCGGGACAGAAGACCCAGTACTTC | CASSDSPGQKTQYF